The 21 T cell receptor beta chains listed next were all sequenced from one sample in a study of cytomegalovirus exposure and HLA in healthy donors. PCR amplification relied on 60 Vbeta primers (plus 13 Jbeta primers). Some clones are missing from TCRdb's copy, which holds only in-frame ones; the method was immunoSEQ multiplex PCR. This sample has under 200,000 clones; more than 70% occur once, and the top ten carry just under 5%. Sequences were obtained from PBMCs. The receptors were sampled from a male donor in good health and CMV-seronegative.

The genes are TRBV5-4 and TRBJ2-7, with 7 bases matching TRBD1. Trimming removed 6 bases from V and 3 bases from J; junction bases left unmatched: 6. This CDR3 is 13 amino acids long. Germline CDR1 SGHNT, CDR2 YYREEE (reference sequence). CDR3 residues: CASTDREGYEQYF. The CDR3, as DNA: TGTGCCAGCACTGACAGGGAAGGCTACGAGCAGTACTTC.

The chain joins TRBV18 to TRBJ2-2, with D perhaps TRBD1 (6 bases). The CDR3 has 18 amino acids. Looked up from germline, CDR1 is KGHSH and CDR2 is LQKENI. Trimming removed 5 bases at V and 2 bases at J, with 21 bases between. Written as DNA, the CDR3 is TGTGCCAGCTCAACAGAGACAGGCACCTCCCAAAACACCGGGGAGCTGTTTTTT. The encoded protein is CASSTETGTSQNTGELFF.

The chain is built from TRBV6-1 and TRBJ1-1; possibly TRBD1 for D (6 bases). V was trimmed by 5 bases and J by 4 bases, leaving 17 bases between them. The CDR3 has 15 residues. Germline V gene lookup returns CDR1 MNHNS and CDR2 SASEGT. The CDR3 DNA is TGTGCCAGCAGTCCGACAGGTTATTATGGCACTGAAGCTTTCTTT. The encoded protein is CASSPTGYYGTEAFF.

The rearrangement links TRBV19 to TRBJ2-2, with D perhaps TRBD1 (5 bases). CDR3 size: 14 residues. The V and J ends lost 3 bases and 7 bases respectively, with 12 bases between them. CDR1 LNHDA and CDR2 SQIVND come from the germline V gene (reference sequence). CDR3 protein: CASSMIQGGGELFF. The DNA of the CDR3 is TGTGCCAGTAGTATGATCCAGGGCGGCGGGGAGCTGTTTTTT.

This clone has only a few counts. The chain combines TRBV30 with TRBJ2-4; TRBD1 agrees at 11 bases. This CDR3 contains 15 residues. Germline-derived CDR1 and CDR2 are GTSNPN and SVGIG (reference sequence). The V and J ends lost 2 bases and 4 bases, in that order; junction bases with no gene match: 4. The CDR3 DNA reads TGTGCCTGGAGTCAGGGACAGGGGGTAAAAAACATTCAGTACTTC. Encoded protein: CAWSQGQGVKNIQYF.

This clone was found a few times. The chain uses TRBV7-3 and TRBJ2-3; D unclear. This CDR3 has 14 residues. Germline V gene data show CDR1 as SGHTA and CDR2 as FQGTGA. V was cut by 1 base and J by 0 bases, with 5 bases left in between. The CDR3 protein is CASSLRQSTDTQYF. The CDR3 bases are TGTGCCAGCAGCTTAAGGCAAAGCACAGATACGCAGTATTTT.

This chain links TRBV12-5 with TRBJ1-5; TRBD1 agrees at 10 bases. Unmatched junction bases numbered 2, after V lost 1 base and J lost 2 bases. This CDR3 is built from 16 residues. Germline CDR1 and CDR2: LGHNT and FRNRAP. CDR3 amino acids: CASGLGDRGGNQPQHF. CDR3 bases: TGTGCTAGTGGTTTGGGGGACAGGGGAGGCAATCAGCCCCAGCATTTT.

This chain links TRBV9 with TRBJ2-5, with D possibly being TRBD1 (6 bases). The closer fit of TRBJ2-7 to the DNA end suggests the J call may be wrong. The CDR3 length is 14 residues. Germline-derived CDR1 and CDR2 are SGDLS and YYNGEE. This chain's CDR3 is CASSVGDITYEQYF. The CDR3 nucleotides read TGTGCCAGCAGCGTAGGGGACATAACCTACGAGCAGTACTTC.

This chain uses TRBV9 with TRBJ2-7, with TRBD2 identical over 8 bases. There are 17 residues in the CDR3. From germline, CDR1 is SGDLS and CDR2 YYNGEE. V shed 5 bases, J shed 7 bases, and the junction held 20 bases outside the gene matches. The CDR3 here is CASSPPGGAGSLREQYF. Written as DNA, the CDR3 is TGTGCCAGCAGTCCTCCCGGGGGGGCGGGTAGCCTCCGGGAGCAGTACTTC. The whole variable domain, filled in from reference TRBV9 and TRBJ2-7, reads DSGVTQTPKHLITATGQRVTLRCSPRSGDLSVYWYQQSLDQGLQFLIQYYNGEERAKGNILERFSAQQFPDLHSELNLSSLELGDSALYFCASSPPGGAGSLREQYFGPGTRLTVT.

In this sample, this clone turned up a few times. The J gene is TRBJ2-7, the V gene TRBV5-1, with a possible D match to TRBD2 (6 bases). The CDR3 loop spans 13 amino acids. Trimming took off 0 bases at V and 4 bases at J, with 8 bases between the two ends. The germline gives CDR1 SGHRS, CDR2 YFSETQ. The CDR3 is CASSLELAYEQYF. CDR3 bases: TGCGCCAGCAGCTTGGAACTAGCTTACGAGCAGTACTTC.

Written as DNA, the CDR3 is TGTGCCAGCACAGGGGGAAGTTCCTATAATTCACCCCTCCACTTT. Translation gives CASTGGSSYNSPLHF. V is TRBV2 and J is TRBJ1-6; 7 positions agree with TRBD1. CDR3 length equals 15 residues. CDR1 and CDR2 from the germline V gene are SNHLY and FYNNEI. The V segment lost 7 bases and the J segment 1 base; nucleotides outside the gene matches: 4.

This chain uses TRBV19 with TRBJ2-2; TRBD1 agrees at 9 bases. The CDR3 runs 19 residues. J gave up 6 bases and V 3 bases, and 17 bases lay outside the gene matches. CDR1 is LNHDA and CDR2 is SQIVND in the germline V gene (reference sequence). CDR3: CASSILLRPGTGISGELFF. CDR3 sequence (DNA): TGTGCCAGTAGTATTTTACTTAGGCCCGGGACAGGGATCTCCGGGGAGCTGTTTTTT.

In its sample, this clone was seen a few times. V usage is TRBV11-2 and J usage is TRBJ2-3; 8 nucleotides line up with TRBD2. Germline lookup yields CDR1 SGHAT and CDR2 FQNNGV. CDR3 length: 15 residues. With 1 base clipped from V and 7 bases from J, the junction kept 7 bases outside the gene matches. The CDR3: CASSLGAAGGYTQYF. CDR3 DNA sequence: TGTGCCAGCAGCTTAGGTGCCGCGGGGGGATATACGCAGTATTTT.

The V call is TRBV7-9, the J call TRBJ1-2, with no clear D. The CDR3 contains 14 residues. In germline, CDR1 is SEHNR, CDR2 FQNEAQ (reference sequence). Trimming stripped 7 bases from V and 4 bases from J, with 16 bases between. The CDR3: CASTPGQPLYGYTF. The CDR3 DNA reads TGTGCCAGCACCCCAGGTCAACCACTCTATGGCTACACCTTC. Complete variable domain (other parts from reference TRBV7-9 and TRBJ1-2): DTGVSQNPRHKITKRGQNVTFRCDPISEHNRLYWYRQTLGQGPEFLTYFQNEAQLEKSRLLSDRFSAERPKGSFSTLEIQRTEQGDSAMYLCASTPGQPLYGYTFGSGTRLTVV.

The V and J genes are TRBV28 and TRBJ2-1, with a possible D match to TRBD2 (5 bases). The germline V gene has CDR1 MDHEN and CDR2 SYDVKM. This CDR3 is 17 amino acids long. The CDR3 DNA sequence: TGTGTCAGTGGACCTCTCGGGGATCCGAGCTCCTACAATGAGCAGTTCTTC. Residues: CVSGPLGDPSSYNEQFF.

This sequence joins TRBV7-7 and TRBJ2-3; D might be TRBD1 (7 bases). Germline V CDR1 and CDR2: SSHAT, FNYEAQ (reference sequence). The CDR3 runs 14 residues. Deletions cut 3 bases from V and 6 bases from J, with 13 bases between. This CDR3 is CASSFSGGYDTQYF. CDR3 bases: TGTGCCAGCAGCTTCTCAGGGGGGTACGATACGCAGTATTTT.

V usage is TRBV11-3 and J usage is TRBJ2-2, with 7 bases fitting TRBD1. Germline lookup yields CDR1 SGHNT and CDR2 YENEEA. The length of the CDR3 is 18 residues. V shed 6 bases, J shed 1 base, and the junction held 14 bases outside the gene matches. For the CDR3, the DNA is TGTGCCAGCAGTCGCTGGACAGGTCTCAGGTTGAACACCGGGGAGCTGTTTTTT. Translated, it gives CASSRWTGLRLNTGELFF.

This clone was detected only a few times. The chain has TRBV7-3 and TRBJ2-6; 10 bases are shared with TRBD2. Trimming cost V 4 bases and J 0 bases; bases outside gene matches: 3. This CDR3 contains 17 residues. From germline, CDR1 is SGHTA and CDR2 FQGTGA. The CDR3 DNA reads as TGTGCCAGCAGCTCGAGCGGGAGGGCCTCTGGGGCCAACGTCCTGACTTTC. Translation gives CASSSSGRASGANVLTF.

V and J are TRBV9 and TRBJ2-1, with D maybe TRBD1 (5 bases). Germline CDR1 SGDLS, CDR2 YYNGEE. This CDR3 contains 13 residues. The V end lost 3 bases, the J end lost 6 bases, and 10 bases lay between the germline ends. The CDR3 sequence is CASSAIQGNEQFF. Here the CDR3 DNA reads TGTGCCAGCAGCGCCATTCAGGGCAATGAGCAGTTCTTC. Complete variable domain (other parts from reference TRBV9 and TRBJ2-1): DSGVTQTPKHLITATGQRVTLRCSPRSGDLSVYWYQQSLDQGLQFLIQYYNGEERAKGNILERFSAQQFPDLHSELNLSSLELGDSALYFCASSAIQGNEQFFGPGTRLTVL.

This clone has only one observation. This rearrangement joins TRBV6-1 to TRBJ2-2; tentatively, D is TRBD1 (6 bases). The V end lost 3 bases, the J end lost 7 bases, and 9 bases lay between the germline ends. There are 13 residues in the CDR3. Per germline, CDR1 MNHNS and CDR2 SASEGT. The chain's CDR3 is CASSDGTRGELFF. DNA for the CDR3: TGTGCCAGCAGTGACGGGACACGCGGGGAGCTGTTTTTT.

The chain has TRBV6-5 and TRBJ1-1, with TRBD1 identical over 7 bases. The CDR3 extends over 15 amino acids. CDR1 is MNHEY, CDR2 SVGAGI, per germline. Trimming at V came to 2 bases and at J to 4 bases, leaving 7 bases not matched to a gene. CDR3 loop: CASSYATGVFTEAFF. CDR3 DNA sequence: TGTGCCAGCAGTTACGCTACAGGGGTCTTCACTGAAGCTTTCTTT.